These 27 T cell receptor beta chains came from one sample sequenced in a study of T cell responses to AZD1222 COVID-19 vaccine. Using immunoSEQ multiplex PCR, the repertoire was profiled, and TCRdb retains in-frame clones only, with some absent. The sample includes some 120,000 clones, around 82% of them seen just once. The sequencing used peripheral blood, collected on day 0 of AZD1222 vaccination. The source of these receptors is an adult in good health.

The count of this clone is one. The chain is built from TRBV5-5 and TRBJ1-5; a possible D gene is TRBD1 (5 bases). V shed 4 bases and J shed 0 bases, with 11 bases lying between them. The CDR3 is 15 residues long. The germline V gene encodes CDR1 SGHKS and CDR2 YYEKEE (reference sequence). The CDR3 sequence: CASSLTDYSNQPQHF. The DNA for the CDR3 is TGTGCCAGCAGCCTGACAGACTATAGCAATCAGCCCCAGCATTTT.

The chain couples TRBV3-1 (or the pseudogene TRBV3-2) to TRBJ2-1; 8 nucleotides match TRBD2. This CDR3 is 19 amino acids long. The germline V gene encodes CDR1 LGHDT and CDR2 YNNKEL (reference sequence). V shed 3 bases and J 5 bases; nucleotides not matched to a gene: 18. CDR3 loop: CASSQWGTRTRDGHNEQFF. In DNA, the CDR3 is TGTGCCAGCAGCCAGTGGGGGACTAGAACCCGAGATGGACACAATGAGCAGTTCTTC.

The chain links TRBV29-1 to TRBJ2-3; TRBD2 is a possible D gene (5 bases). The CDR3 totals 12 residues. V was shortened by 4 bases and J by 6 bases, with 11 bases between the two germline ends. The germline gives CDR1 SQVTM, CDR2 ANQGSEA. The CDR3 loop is CSVGIRGDTQYF. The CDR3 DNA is TGCAGCGTTGGGATCCGGGGTGATACGCAGTATTTT.

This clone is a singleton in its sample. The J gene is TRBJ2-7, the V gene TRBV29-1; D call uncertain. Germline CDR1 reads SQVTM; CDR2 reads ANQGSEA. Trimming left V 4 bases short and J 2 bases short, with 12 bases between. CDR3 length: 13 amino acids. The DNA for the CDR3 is TGCAGCGTTGTGAACACCCCTGCCTACGAGCAGTACTTC. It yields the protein CSVVNTPAYEQYF.

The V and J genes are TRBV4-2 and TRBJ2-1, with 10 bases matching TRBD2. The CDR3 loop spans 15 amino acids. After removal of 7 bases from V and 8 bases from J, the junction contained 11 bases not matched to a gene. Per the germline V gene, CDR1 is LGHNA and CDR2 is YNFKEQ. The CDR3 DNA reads TGTGCCAGCACCGAAGGAAGCGGGGGGGATTATGAGCAGTTCTTC. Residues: CASTEGSGGDYEQFF.

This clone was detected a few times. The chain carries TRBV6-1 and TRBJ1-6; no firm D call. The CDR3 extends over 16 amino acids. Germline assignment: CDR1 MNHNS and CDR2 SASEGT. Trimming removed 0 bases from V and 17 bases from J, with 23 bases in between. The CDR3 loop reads CASSEAPNLSTSPIHF. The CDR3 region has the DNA TGTGCCAGCAGTGAAGCCCCCAACCTGAGCACCTCACCAATCCACTTT.

The CDR3 protein is CASSIDGGMNSPLHF. As DNA, the CDR3 is TGTGCCAGTAGTATAGATGGTGGGATGAATTCACCCCTCCACTTT. The rearrangement links TRBV19 to TRBJ1-6; D uncertain. Trimming shortened V by 0 bases and J by 7 bases, and 10 bases separated the two germline ends. CDR3 length equals 15 residues. Germline V gives CDR1 LNHDA, CDR2 SQIVND (reference sequence).

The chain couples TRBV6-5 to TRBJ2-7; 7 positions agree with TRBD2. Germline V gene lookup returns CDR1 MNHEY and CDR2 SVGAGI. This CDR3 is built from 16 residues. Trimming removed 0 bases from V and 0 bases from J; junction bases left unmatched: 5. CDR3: CASSYSRGFNSYEQYF. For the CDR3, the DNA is TGTGCCAGCAGTTACTCGCGGGGGTTTAACTCCTACGAGCAGTACTTC.

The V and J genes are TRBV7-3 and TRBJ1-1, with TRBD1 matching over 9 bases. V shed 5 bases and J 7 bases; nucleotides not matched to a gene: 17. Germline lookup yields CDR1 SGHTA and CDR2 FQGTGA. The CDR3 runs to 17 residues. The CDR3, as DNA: TGTGCCAGCAGCCCCTACCCTGGACAGGGGAAAGCCGATGAAGCTTTCTTT. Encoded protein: CASSPYPGQGKADEAFF.

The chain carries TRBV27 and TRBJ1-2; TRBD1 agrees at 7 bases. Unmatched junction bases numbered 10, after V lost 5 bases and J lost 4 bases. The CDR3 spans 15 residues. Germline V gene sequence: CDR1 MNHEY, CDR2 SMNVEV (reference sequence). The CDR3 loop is CASSTQGKLGYGYTF. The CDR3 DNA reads TGTGCCAGCAGTACACAGGGGAAGTTGGGCTATGGCTACACCTTC.

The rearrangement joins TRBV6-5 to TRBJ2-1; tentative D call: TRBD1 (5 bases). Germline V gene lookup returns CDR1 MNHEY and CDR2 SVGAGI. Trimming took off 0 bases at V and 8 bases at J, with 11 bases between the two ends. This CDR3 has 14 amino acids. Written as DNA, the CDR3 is TGTGCCAGCAGTTACTCGGGCCTAGGGGATGAGCAGTTCTTC. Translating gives CASSYSGLGDEQFF.

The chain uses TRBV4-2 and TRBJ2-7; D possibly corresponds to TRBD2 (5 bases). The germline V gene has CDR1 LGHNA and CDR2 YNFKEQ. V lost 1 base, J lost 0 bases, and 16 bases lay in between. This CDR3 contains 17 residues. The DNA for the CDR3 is TGTGCCAGCAGCCAAGCTTCACGGGGAACCTACTCCTACGAGCAGTACTTC. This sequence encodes CASSQASRGTYSYEQYF.

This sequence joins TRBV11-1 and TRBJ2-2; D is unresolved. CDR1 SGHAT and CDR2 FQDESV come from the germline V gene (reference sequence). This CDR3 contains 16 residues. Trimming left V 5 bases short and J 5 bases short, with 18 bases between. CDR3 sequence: CASSHGQLISTGELFF. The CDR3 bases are TGTGCCAGCAGCCATGGTCAATTGATAAGTACCGGGGAGCTGTTTTTT. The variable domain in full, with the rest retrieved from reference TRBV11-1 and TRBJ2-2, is EAEVAQSPRYKITEKSQAVAFWCDPISGHATLYWYRQILGQGPELLVQFQDESVVDDSQLPKDRFSAERLKGVDSTLKIQPAELGDSAMYLCASSHGQLISTGELFFGEGSRLTVL.

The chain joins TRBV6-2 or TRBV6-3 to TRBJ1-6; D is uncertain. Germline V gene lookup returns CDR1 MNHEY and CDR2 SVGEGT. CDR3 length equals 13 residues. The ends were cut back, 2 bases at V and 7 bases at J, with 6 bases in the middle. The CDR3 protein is CASSYGSNSPLHF. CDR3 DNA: TGTGCCAGCAGTTACGGGTCCAATTCACCCCTCCACTTT.

CDR3 amino acids: CASRGQGRNTGELFF. For the CDR3, the DNA is TGTGCCAGCCGGGGACAGGGGCGGAACACCGGGGAGCTGTTTTTT. The chain is built from TRBV6-5 and TRBJ2-2, with 10 bases lining up with TRBD1. This CDR3 is 15 amino acids long. Germline V gene lookup returns CDR1 MNHEY and CDR2 SVGAGI. V lost 8 bases and J lost 1; bases outside the gene matches: 4.

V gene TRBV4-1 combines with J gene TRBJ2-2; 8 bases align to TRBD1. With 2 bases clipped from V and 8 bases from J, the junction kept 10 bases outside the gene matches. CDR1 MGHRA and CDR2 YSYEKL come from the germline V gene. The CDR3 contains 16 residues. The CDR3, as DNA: TGCGCCAGCAGCCAACCCTGGGACAGGTATCTAGGGGAGCTGTTTTTT. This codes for CASSQPWDRYLGELFF.

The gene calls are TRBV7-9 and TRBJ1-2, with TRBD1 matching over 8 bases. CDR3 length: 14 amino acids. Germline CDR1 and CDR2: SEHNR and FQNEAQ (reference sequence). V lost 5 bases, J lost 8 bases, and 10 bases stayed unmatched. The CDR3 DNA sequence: TGTGCCAGCAGCCTAGGGGACAGGCGTGAGGGCTACACCTTC. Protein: CASSLGDRREGYTF.

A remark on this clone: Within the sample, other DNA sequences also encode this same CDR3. CDR3 in amino acids: CASSLVGGDSNQPQHF. CDR3 coding DNA: TGTGCCAGCAGCTTGGTTGGGGGAGATAGCAATCAGCCCCAGCATTTT. The chain employs TRBV5-5 and TRBJ1-5, with a possible D match to TRBD1 (5 bases). The CDR3 spans 16 residues. The V and J ends lost 0 bases and 0 bases respectively, with 10 bases between them. CDR1 is SGHKS and CDR2 is YYEKEE in the germline V gene (reference sequence).

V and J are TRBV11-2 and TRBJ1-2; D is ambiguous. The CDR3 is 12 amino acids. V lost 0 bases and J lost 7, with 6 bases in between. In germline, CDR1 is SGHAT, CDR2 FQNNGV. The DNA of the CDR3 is TGTGCCAGCAGCTTAGATCGGGGTGGCTACACCTTC. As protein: CASSLDRGGYTF.

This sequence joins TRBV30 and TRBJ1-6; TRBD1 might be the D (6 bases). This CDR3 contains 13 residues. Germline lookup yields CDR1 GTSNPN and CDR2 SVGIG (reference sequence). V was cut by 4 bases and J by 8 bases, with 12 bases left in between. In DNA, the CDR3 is TGTGCCTGGACCCCTCGACAGGATTCACCCCTCCACTTT. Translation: CAWTPRQDSPLHF.

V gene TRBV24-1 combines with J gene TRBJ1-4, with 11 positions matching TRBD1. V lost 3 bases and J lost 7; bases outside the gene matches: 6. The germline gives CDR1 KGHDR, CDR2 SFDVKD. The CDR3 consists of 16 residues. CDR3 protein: CATSDPRDRGGEKLFF. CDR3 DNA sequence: TGTGCCACCAGTGATCCCCGGGACAGGGGGGGTGAAAAACTGTTTTTT.

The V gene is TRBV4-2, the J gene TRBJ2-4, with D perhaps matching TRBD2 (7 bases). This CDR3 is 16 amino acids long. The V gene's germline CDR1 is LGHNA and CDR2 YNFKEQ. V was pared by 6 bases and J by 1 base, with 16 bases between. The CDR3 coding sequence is TGTGCCAGCAGTCCGGAGGGGGGGAGGGCCAAAAACATTCAGTACTTC. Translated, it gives CASSPEGGRAKNIQYF.

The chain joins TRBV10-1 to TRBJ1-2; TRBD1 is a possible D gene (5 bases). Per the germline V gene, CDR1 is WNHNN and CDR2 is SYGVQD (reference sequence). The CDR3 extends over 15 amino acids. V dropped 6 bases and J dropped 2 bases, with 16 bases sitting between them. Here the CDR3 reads CASSPRDGRNYGYTF. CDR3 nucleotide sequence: TGCGCCAGCAGCCCCAGGGACGGACGAAACTATGGCTACACCTTC.

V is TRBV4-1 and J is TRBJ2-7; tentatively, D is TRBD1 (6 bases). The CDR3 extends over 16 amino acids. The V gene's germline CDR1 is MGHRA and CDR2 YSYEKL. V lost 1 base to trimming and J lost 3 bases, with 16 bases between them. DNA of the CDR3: TGCGCCAGCAGCCAAGCCGGGACATCGGGATTCTACGAGCAGTACTTC. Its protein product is CASSQAGTSGFYEQYF.

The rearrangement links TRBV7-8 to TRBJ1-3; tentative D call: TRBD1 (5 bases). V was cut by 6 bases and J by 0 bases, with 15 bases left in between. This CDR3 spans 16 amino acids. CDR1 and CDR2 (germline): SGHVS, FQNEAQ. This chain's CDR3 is CASSPIGGTSGNTIYF. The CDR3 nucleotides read TGTGCCAGCAGTCCAATTGGGGGGACCTCTGGAAACACCATATATTTT. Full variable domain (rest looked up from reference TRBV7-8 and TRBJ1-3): GAGVSQSPRYKVAKRGQDVALRCDPISGHVSLFWYQQALGQGPEFLTYFQNEAQLDKSGLPSDRFFAERPEGSVSTLKIQRTQQEDSAVYLCASSPIGGTSGNTIYFGEGSWLTVV.

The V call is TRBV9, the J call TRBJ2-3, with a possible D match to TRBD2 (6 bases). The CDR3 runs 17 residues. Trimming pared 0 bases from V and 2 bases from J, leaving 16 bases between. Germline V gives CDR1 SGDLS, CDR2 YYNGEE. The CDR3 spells CASSVGGARVPTDTQYF. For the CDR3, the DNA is TGTGCCAGCAGCGTAGGCGGGGCAAGGGTGCCCACAGATACGCAGTATTTT.

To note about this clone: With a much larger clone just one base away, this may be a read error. CDR3 region: CASRRNTEAFF. In DNA, the CDR3 is TGTGCCAGCAGAAGGAACACTGAAGCTTTCTTT. The chain combines TRBV7-2 with TRBJ1-1, with no clear D. From germline, CDR1 is SGHTA and CDR2 FQGNSA. This CDR3 region has 11 residues. Trimming shortened V by 6 bases and J by 1 base, and 3 bases separated the two germline ends.